The present T cell receptor beta chain was sequenced within a study of cytomegalovirus exposure and HLA in healthy donors listed by TCRdb under 2017. Regarding the complete study: According to a later analysis, the approximately 130 validation repertoires were produced on the same platform as the 600 to 850 repertoires of the first cohort. The study aimed to test whether signatures of past pathogen exposure could be identified by cataloging public T cell receptors. A separate validation cohort of roughly 130 different subjects was used in addition to the roughly 670-subject first cohort. To predict cytomegalovirus infection status, the study brought together high-throughput TCR immunosequencing, statistical association of individual TCRs with disease status, and machine learning. Overall study results and their limits: In a later analysis, TCRs clustered in the first cohort were found to also tend to co-occur in the roughly 120 validation repertoires, with 85% to 95% of cluster scores above 0. A later analysis had no HLA typing for the validation cohort, so co-occurrence there was scored across all 130 or so repertoires. In the study, around 150 TCR beta chains were listed as associated with cytomegalovirus. In both the original and validation cohorts, the classifier was reported to diagnose cytomegalovirus status with high specificity and sensitivity. Most TCR sequences were seen in very few donors, while some public TCRs were found in many individuals. The authors suggested that the approach could potentially be extended to other disease states and immunological phenotypes. In vitro tests confirmed that a few of the cytomegalovirus-associated TCR beta chains recognize cytomegalovirus antigens.

Donors formed part of the validation cohort, which comprised 120 subjects and was distinct from the first cohort of 690 or so subjects. About this clone itself: The target of this receptor is not known. No base-level quality is on record; no much larger clone is a single base apart.

The germline V gene specifies SGHVS as CDR1 and FQNEAQ as CDR2. Including the terminal cysteine and phenylalanine, the CDR3 comprises 14 residues. The sequence is cut down to CDR3 DNA, 42 bases in frame from base 1. Deletion took 1 base off V and 7 bases off J, with a span of 13 bases between the germline ends. Libraries were prepared through the immunoSEQ multiplex PCR assay. The authors' pipeline ran thus. A statistical classification framework was developed to diagnose cytomegalovirus status using the catalog of TCR beta chain sequences. In its TCRdb copy, this immuneACCESS table keeps in-frame sequences only and misses some clones. Where compared with another copy, unresolved V genes explain less than half of these, and the others have no known cause. The DNA was the basis for D and trimming; V, J and clone size are from that table. This sample gives about 54,000 clones in total; around nine tenths of them show up just once. Of the sample, 8.4% is held by the ten largest clones.

Sequencing was done on a sample of PBMCs. The chain is encoded by TRBV7-8 joined to TRBJ2-5, and possibly TRBD1, on 6 matching bases. The TCR originated in a woman aged 18-29 years in good health and CMV-seropositive. The DNA reads as follows: TGTGCCAGCAGCTTAGTACCGGGCAGGGGGACCCAGTACTTC. The resulting protein is CASSLVPGRGTQYF.